This is a list of T cell receptor beta chains from one sample in a study of T-cell memory formation after mild COVID-19. One entry per CDR3 protein results from TCRdb running MiXCR on the 5' RACE reads. The sample has nearly 250,000 distinct CDR3 sequences, just over 15% seen once. The sequenced sample consisted of PBMCs or a T cell subset sorted from them (not recorded which). Receptors were obtained from an adult woman who had mild COVID-19 (a few samples of this study predate the infection). Cell type and time point are not known. Both conserved end residues are part of each CDR3. A D gene is named only where the DNA matches it firmly. Clone size appears in some rows only: once, few, many, or a class for an expanded clone.

V: TRBV5-1
J: TRBJ2-2
D: .
size: .
CDR3: CASSFGRPTGELFF
DNA: TGCGCCAGCAGCTTCGGCAGACCCACCGGGGAGCTGTTTTTT

V: TRBV7-3
J: TRBJ2-5
D: .
size: .
CDR3: CASSSGHGTQYF
DNA: TGTGCCAGCAGCTCGGGACACGGGACCCAGTACTTC

V: TRBV9
J: TRBJ1-6
D: .
size: few
CDR3: CASSPHRVRSPLHF
DNA: TGTGCCAGCAGCCCCCACAGGGTGAGGTCACCCCTCCACTTT

V: TRBV6-5
J: TRBJ2-7
D: .
size: few
CDR3: CASSYSPSRSGGLIGQYF
DNA: TGTGCCAGCAGTTACTCTCCCTCGCGTAGCGGCGGCCTTATCGGGCAGTACTTC

V: TRBV11-3
J: TRBJ1-1
D: .
size: few
CDR3: CASSLVDSTEAFF
DNA: TGTGCCAGCAGCTTAGTGGACAGCACTGAAGCTTTCTTT

V: TRBV6-5
J: TRBJ1-5
D: .
size: few
CDR3: CASSSTEGWDQPQHF
DNA: TGTGCCAGCAGTTCAACCGAGGGGTGGGATCAGCCCCAGCATTTT

V: TRBV12-3/TRBV12-4
J: TRBJ1-5
D: .
size: .
CDR3: CASSFAGGRQPQHF
DNA: TGTGCCAGCAGTTTCGCTGGAGGTCGTCAGCCCCAGCATTTT

V: TRBV5-1
J: TRBJ1-3
D: .
size: .
CDR3: CASSLGVGSAASGNTIYF
DNA: TGCGCCAGCAGCTTGGGGGTCGGGTCGGCGGCCTCTGGAAACACCATATATTTT

V: TRBV12-3/TRBV12-4
J: TRBJ1-4
D: TRBD1
size: .
CDR3: CASARQGVNEKLFF
DNA: TGTGCCAGCGCCCGACAGGGCGTTAATGAAAAACTGTTTTTT

V: TRBV6-6
J: TRBJ2-1
D: .
size: few
CDR3: CASSNGRGDFNEQFF
DNA: TGTGCCAGCAGCAACGGCAGGGGAGATTTCAATGAGCAGTTCTTC

V: TRBV5-1
J: TRBJ2-7
D: TRBD2
size: few
CDR3: CASSLGTSGRVDEQYF
DNA: TGCGCCAGCAGCTTGGGGACTAGCGGGAGAGTAGACGAGCAGTACTTC

V: TRBV2
J: TRBJ1-6
D: .
size: few
CDR3: CASEGQSYNSPLHF
DNA: TGTGCCAGCGAAGGACAGTCCTATAATTCACCCCTCCACTTT

V: TRBV3-1
J: TRBJ2-7
D: .
size: .
CDR3: CASSQVREQYF
DNA: TGTGCCAGCAGCCAAGTTCGCGAGCAGTACTTC

V: TRBV7-9
J: TRBJ1-2
D: TRBD1
size: .
CDR3: CASSPAGTGNYGYTF
DNA: TGTGCCAGCAGCCCCGCCGGGACAGGGAACTATGGCTACACCTTC

V: TRBV24-1
J: TRBJ2-1
D: .
size: .
CDR3: CATSESGGRYNEQFF
DNA: TGTGCCACCAGTGAGAGCGGAGGTCGGTACAATGAGCAGTTCTTC